Sequencing of this T cell receptor beta chain was carried out in a study of cytomegalovirus exposure and HLA in healthy donors. Study summary: Among the roughly 430 genotyped donors, just over 80% were placed in the Caucasian-associated ancestry cluster.

The CDR3 is 13 residues long. Germline V lookup: CDR1 SQVTM, CDR2 ANQGSEA. V lost 5 bases, J lost 4 bases, and 11 bases lay in between. Details on this clone: Its antigen is still unknown.

General study results and limits: Reports indicated that the classifier achieved high specificity and sensitivity in diagnosing cytomegalovirus status. The productive fraction for most TCR beta V segments was about 90% or about 30% in an earlier analysis.

Vbeta (60) and Jbeta (13) primers were used in the PCR. Clones were sequenced by immunoSEQ multiplex PCR, and TCRdb holds only the in-frame ones, with some missing. This sample's clone table lists 150,000 to 200,000 clones. The source is a young woman in good health and CMV-seropositive. Material for sequencing was PBMCs. The chain uses TRBV29-1 and TRBJ2-2, with D perhaps matching TRBD1 (6 bases). The DNA of the CDR3 is TGCAGCGTTATAACGACAGGCACCGGGGAGCTGTTTTTT. This sequence encodes CSVITTGTGELFF.